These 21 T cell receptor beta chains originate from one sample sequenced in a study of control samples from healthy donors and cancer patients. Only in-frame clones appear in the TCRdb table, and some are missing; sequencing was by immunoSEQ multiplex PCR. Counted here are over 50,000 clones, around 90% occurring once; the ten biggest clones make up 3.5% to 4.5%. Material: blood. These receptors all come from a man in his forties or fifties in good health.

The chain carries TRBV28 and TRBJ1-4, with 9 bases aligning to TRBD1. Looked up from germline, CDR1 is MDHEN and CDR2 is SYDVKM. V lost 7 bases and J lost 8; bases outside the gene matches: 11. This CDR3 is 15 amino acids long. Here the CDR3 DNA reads TGTGCCAGCACCTTCTTGAGGACAGGGGTCGAAAAACTGTTTTTT. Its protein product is CASTFLRTGVEKLFF.

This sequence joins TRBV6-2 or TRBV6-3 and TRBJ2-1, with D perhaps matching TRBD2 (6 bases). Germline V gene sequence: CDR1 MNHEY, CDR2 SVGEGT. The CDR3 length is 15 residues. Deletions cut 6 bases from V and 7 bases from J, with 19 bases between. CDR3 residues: CASSLLAPLRNEQFF. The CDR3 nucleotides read TGTGCCAGCAGCTTACTAGCTCCCTTAAGGAATGAGCAGTTCTTC.

CDR3 in amino acids: CASSLGGRGKNIQYF. The CDR3 nucleotides are TGTGCCAGCAGTTTAGGCGGGAGGGGCAAAAACATTCAGTACTTC. The V gene is TRBV28, the J gene TRBJ2-4; 9 nucleotides align to TRBD2. The CDR3 consists of 15 residues. Per germline, CDR1 MDHEN and CDR2 SYDVKM. With V trimmed by 2 bases and J by 3 bases, 2 bases remained unmatched.

Here the CDR3 DNA reads TGTGCCAGCAGTTACGGCAGGGGAGGGTTTCGCGAGCAGTACTTC. This sequence encodes CASSYGRGGFREQYF. The J gene is TRBJ2-7, the V gene TRBV6-5; D is perhaps TRBD2 (7 bases). CDR3 size: 15 residues. Germline loops: CDR1 MNHEY, CDR2 SVGAGI. Trimming stripped 2 bases from V and 6 bases from J, with 17 bases between.

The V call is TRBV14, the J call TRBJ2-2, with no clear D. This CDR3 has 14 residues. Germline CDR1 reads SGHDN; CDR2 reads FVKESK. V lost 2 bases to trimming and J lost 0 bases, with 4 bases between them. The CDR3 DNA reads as TGTGCCAGCAGCCAATTGCCGAACACCGGGGAGCTGTTTTTT. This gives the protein CASSQLPNTGELFF. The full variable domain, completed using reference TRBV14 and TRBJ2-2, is EAGVTQFPSHSVIEKGQTVTLRCDPISGHDNLYWYRRVMGKEIKFLLHFVKESKQDESGMPNNRFLAERTGGTYSTLKVQPAELEDSGVYFCASSQLPNTGELFFGEGSRLTVL.

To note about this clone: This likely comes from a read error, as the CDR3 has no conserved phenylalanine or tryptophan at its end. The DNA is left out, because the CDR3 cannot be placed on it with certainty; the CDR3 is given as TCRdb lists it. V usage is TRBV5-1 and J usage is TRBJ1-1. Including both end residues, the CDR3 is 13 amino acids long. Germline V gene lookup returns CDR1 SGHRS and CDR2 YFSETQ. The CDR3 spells CASSHAWGSDCSC.

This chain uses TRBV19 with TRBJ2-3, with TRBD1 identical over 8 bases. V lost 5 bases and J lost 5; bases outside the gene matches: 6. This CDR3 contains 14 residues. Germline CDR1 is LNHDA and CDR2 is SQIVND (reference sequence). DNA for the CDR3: TGTGCCAGTAGTGTCCAGGGGGCAAAAGATACGCAGTATTTT. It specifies CASSVQGAKDTQYF.

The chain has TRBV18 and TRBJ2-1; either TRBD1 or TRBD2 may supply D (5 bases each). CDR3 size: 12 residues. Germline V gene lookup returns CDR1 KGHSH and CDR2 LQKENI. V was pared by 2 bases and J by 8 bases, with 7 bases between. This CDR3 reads CASSPGGHEQFF. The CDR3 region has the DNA TGTGCCAGCTCACCAGGGGGTCATGAGCAGTTCTTC.

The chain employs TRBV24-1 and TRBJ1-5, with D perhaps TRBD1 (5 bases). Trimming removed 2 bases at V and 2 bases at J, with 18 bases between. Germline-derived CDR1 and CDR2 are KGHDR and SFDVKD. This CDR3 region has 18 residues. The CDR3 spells CATSDWRAGRIGNQPQHF. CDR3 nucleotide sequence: TGTGCCACCAGTGATTGGAGGGCAGGGCGGATTGGCAATCAGCCCCAGCATTTT.

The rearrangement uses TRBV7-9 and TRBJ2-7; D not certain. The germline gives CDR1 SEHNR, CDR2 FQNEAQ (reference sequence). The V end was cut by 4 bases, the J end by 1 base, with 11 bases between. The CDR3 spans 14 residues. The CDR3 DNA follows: TGTGCCAGCAGCTCCCAATGGGGATCCTACGAGCAGTACTTC. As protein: CASSSQWGSYEQYF.

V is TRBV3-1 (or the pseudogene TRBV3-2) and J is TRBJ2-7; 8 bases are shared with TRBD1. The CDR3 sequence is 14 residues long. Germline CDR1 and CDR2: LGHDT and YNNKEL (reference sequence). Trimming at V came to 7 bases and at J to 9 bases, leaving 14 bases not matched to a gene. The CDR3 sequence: CASTKDREGFRQYF. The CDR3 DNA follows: TGTGCCAGCACCAAGGACAGGGAAGGTTTTCGGCAGTACTTC.

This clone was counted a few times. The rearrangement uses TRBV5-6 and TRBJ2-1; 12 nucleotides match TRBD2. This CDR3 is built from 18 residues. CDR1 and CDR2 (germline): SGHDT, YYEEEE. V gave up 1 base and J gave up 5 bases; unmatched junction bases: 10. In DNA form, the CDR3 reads TGTGCCAGCAGCTTGCCCAGACTAGCGGGAGTTAGGAACAATGAGCAGTTCTTC. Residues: CASSLPRLAGVRNNEQFF.

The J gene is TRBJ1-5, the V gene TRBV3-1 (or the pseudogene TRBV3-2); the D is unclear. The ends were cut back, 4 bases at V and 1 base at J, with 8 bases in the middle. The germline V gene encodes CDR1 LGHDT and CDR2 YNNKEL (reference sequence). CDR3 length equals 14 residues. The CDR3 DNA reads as TGTGCCAGCAGCCTGCCGGGGAGCAATCAGCCCCAGCATTTT. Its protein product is CASSLPGSNQPQHF.

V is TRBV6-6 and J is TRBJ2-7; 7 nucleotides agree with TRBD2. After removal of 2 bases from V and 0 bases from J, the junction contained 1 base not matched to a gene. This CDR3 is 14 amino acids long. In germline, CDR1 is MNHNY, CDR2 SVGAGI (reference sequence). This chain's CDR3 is CASSYREDSYEQYF. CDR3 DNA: TGTGCCAGCAGTTACCGGGAGGACTCCTACGAGCAGTACTTC.

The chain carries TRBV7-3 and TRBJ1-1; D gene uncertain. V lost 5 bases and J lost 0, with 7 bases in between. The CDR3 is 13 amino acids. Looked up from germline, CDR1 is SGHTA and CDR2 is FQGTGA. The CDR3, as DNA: TGTGCCAGCAGCGCCGCTATGAACACTGAAGCTTTCTTT. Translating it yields CASSAAMNTEAFF. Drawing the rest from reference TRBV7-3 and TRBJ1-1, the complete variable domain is GAGVSQTPSNKVTEKGKYVELRCDPISGHTALYWYRQSLGQGPEFLIYFQGTGAADDSGLPNDRFFAVRPEGSVSTLKIQRTERGDSAVYLCASSAAMNTEAFFGQGTRLTVV.

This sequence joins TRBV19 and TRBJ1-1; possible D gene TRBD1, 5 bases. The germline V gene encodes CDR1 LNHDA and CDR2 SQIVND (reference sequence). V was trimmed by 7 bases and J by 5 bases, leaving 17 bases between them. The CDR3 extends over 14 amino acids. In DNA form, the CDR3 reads TGTGCCAGTACCGAGGTTCCGGAGGGGACTGAAGCTTTCTTT. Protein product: CASTEVPEGTEAFF.

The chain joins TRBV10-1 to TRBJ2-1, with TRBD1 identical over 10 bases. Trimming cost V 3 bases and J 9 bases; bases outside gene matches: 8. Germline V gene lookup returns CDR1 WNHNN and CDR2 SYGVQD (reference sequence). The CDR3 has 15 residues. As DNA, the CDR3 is TGCGCCAGCAGTGATACCCGGACAGGGGGTCTTGAGCAGTTCTTC. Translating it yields CASSDTRTGGLEQFF.

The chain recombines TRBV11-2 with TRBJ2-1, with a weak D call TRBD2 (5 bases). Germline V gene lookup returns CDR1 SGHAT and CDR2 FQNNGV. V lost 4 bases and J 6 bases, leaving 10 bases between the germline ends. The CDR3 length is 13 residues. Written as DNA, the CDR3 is TGTGCCAGCAGCTCGTGGGAGTTCAATGAGCAGTTCTTC. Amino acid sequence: CASSSWEFNEQFF. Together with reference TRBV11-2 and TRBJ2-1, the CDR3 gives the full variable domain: EAGVAQSPRYKIIEKRQSVAFWCNPISGHATLYWYQQILGQGPKLLIQFQNNGVVDDSQLPKDRFSAERLKGVDSTLKIQPAKLEDSAVYLCASSSWEFNEQFFGPGTRLTVL.

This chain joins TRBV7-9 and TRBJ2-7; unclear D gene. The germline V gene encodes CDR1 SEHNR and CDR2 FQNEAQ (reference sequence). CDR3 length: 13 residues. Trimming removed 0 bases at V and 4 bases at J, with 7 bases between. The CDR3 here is CASSLARAYEQYF. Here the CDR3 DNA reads TGTGCCAGCAGCTTAGCCAGAGCTTACGAGCAGTACTTC.

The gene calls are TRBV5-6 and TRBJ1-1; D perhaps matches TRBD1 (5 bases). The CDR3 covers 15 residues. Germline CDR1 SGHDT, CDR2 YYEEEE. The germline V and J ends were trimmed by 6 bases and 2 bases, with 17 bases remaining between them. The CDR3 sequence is CASNPKGTYNTEAFF. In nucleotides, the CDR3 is TGTGCCAGCAACCCTAAAGGGACCTACAACACTGAAGCTTTCTTT.

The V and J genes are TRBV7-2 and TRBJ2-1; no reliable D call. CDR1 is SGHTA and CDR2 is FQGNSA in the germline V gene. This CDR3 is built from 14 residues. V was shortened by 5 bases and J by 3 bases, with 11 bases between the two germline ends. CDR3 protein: CASSPLSIYNEQFF. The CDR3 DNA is TGTGCCAGCAGCCCTCTATCAATCTACAATGAGCAGTTCTTC. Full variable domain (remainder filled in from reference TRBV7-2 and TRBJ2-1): GAGVSQSPSNKVTEKGKDVELRCDPISGHTALYWYRQSLGQGLEFLIYFQGNSAPDKSGLPSDRFSAERTGGSVSTLTIQRTQQEDSAVYLCASSPLSIYNEQFFGPGTRLTVL.